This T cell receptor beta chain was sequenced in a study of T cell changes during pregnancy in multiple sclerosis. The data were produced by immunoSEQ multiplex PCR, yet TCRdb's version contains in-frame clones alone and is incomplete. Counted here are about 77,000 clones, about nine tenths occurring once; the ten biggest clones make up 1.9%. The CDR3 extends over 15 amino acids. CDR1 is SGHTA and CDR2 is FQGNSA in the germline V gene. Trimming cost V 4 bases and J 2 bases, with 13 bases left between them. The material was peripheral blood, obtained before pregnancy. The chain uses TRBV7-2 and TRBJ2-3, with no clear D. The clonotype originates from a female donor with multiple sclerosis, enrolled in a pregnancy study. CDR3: CASSSGFAVTDTQYF. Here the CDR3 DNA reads TGTGCCAGCAGCTCTGGATTCGCGGTCACAGATACGCAGTATTTT.